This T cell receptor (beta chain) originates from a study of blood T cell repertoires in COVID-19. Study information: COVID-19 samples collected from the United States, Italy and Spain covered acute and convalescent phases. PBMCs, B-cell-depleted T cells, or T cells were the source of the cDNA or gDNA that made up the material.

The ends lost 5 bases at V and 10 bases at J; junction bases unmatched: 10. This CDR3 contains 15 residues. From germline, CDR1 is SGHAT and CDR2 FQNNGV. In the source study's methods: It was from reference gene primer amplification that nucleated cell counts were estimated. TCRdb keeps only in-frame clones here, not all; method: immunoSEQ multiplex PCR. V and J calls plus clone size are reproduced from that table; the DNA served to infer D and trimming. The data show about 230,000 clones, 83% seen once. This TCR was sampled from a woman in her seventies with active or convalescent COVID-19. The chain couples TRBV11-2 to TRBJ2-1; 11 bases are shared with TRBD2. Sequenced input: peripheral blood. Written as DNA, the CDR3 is TGTGCCAGCAGCCCCCTTAGCGGGGGGGCCCTAGAGCAGTTCTTC. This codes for CASSPLSGGALEQFF.